The 31 T cell receptor beta chains below were found in one sample sequenced in a study of CXCR3-negative and CXCR3-positive naive CD8 T cells. These receptors lack a known antigen. Findings of the study overall: Researchers report that CXCR3-positive naive cells carry more hydrophobic TRB CDR3s than CXCR3-negative naive cells.

UMI-labeled TRB cDNA libraries were prepared by 5' RACE. Reprocessing the 5' RACE reads, TCRdb reports a single entry for every CDR3 protein and omits DNA. Its clone listing holds approximately 96,000 distinct CDR3 sequences. The material sequenced was naive CXCR3+ CD8+ T cells from blood. The subset was: CD45RO-CCR7+CD27+CD95- naive CD8+ T cells expressing CXCR3 (TNR3+). These receptors were collected from a human donor in good health. Some clones in this sample may be carry-over from other donors' samples.

The chain combines TRBV7-2 with TRBJ2-7; the D call from TCRdb, TRBD1, cannot be confirmed without DNA. The CDR3 runs to 14 residues. The germline gives CDR1 SGHTA, CDR2 FQGNSA. The CDR3 here is CASSFQGRDYEQYF.

J is TRBJ2-7 and V is TRBV10-3; TCRdb returns TRBD1, unconfirmable since there is no DNA. The CDR3 length is 17 residues. Germline CDR1 ENHRY, CDR2 SYGVKD. CDR3 sequence reads: CAISGGMAGQGDYEQYF.

The gene calls are TRBV7-2 and TRBJ1-2. CDR1 is SGHTA and CDR2 is FQGNSA in the germline V gene. The CDR3 spans 12 residues. The CDR3 reads CASSSTDYGYTF.

The V gene is TRBV6-4, the J gene TRBJ2-1. Germline V gene sequence: CDR1 MRHNA, CDR2 SNTAGT. This CDR3 comprises 13 residues. CDR3: CASSDYPYNEQFF.

The chain combines TRBV20-1 with TRBJ2-5; TCRdb's D gene call, TRBD2, goes unchecked for lack of DNA. The CDR3 covers 14 residues. Germline V gene lookup returns CDR1 DFQATT and CDR2 SNEGSKA (reference sequence). The CDR3 loop is CSARDPQGGETQYF.

The V call is TRBV2, the J call TRBJ1-1. The CDR3 sequence is 14 residues long. Germline loops: CDR1 SNHLY, CDR2 FYNNEI. CDR3 region: CASSDEELNTEAFF.

The chain links TRBV7-8 to TRBJ1-1. CDR1 SGHVS and CDR2 FQNEAQ come from the germline V gene. The CDR3 is 12 residues long. The CDR3 sequence: CASSLVSTEAFF.

The rearrangement uses TRBV7-9 and TRBJ1-6; lacking DNA, the TRBD1 call made by TCRdb goes unchecked. This CDR3 is 15 amino acids long. Germline CDR1 is SEHNR and CDR2 is FQNEAQ (reference sequence). CDR3 region: CASSLPDRVISPLHF.

This chain connects TRBV5-1 to TRBJ2-7; TCRdb's D call, TRBD1, is unchecked because there is no DNA. The CDR3 consists of 15 residues. Germline CDR1 SGHRS, CDR2 YFSETQ. CDR3 loop: CASSSGTGGNYEQYF.

The J gene is TRBJ1-5, the V gene TRBV6-5; TCRdb's assignment of TRBD1 cannot be checked, as there is no DNA. From germline, CDR1 is MNHEY and CDR2 SVGAGI. This CDR3 region has 15 residues. The CDR3 sequence: CASSYSGGDYQPQHF.

The rearrangement joins TRBV7-9 to TRBJ2-5; TCRdb designates TRBD1, a call that cannot be tested without DNA. Looked up from germline, CDR1 is SEHNR and CDR2 is FQNEAQ (reference sequence). The CDR3 is 14 amino acids. The CDR3 spells CASSSGQFLETQYF.

This chain connects TRBV4-1 to TRBJ1-2. The germline gives CDR1 MGHRA, CDR2 YSYEKL. This CDR3 is 14 amino acids long. CDR3 in amino acids: CASSQEDNFSGYTF.

The V call is TRBV20-1, the J call TRBJ2-7; TCRdb lists TRBD1, though no DNA is available to test this call. This CDR3 comprises 13 residues. CDR1 and CDR2 from the germline V gene are DFQATT and SNEGSKA (reference sequence). CDR3 protein: CSAKEGGAYEQYF.

The chain carries TRBV5-1 and TRBJ2-7; TCRdb selects TRBD2, and the lack of DNA leaves this call unchecked. The CDR3 loop spans 15 amino acids. Germline V lookup: CDR1 SGHRS, CDR2 YFSETQ. The CDR3 sequence is CASSPEFSGGNEQYF.

The rearrangement links TRBV11-3 to TRBJ2-1; TCRdb's assignment of TRBD1 cannot be checked, as there is no DNA. Looked up from germline, CDR1 is SGHNT and CDR2 is YENEEA. The CDR3 has 15 residues. The CDR3 region is CASSLKHEWGNEQFF.

By frequency, this clonotype is medium-sized. This chain links TRBV11-3 with TRBJ2-1; the TCRdb D gene call, TRBD1, has no DNA to confirm it. CDR1 and CDR2 (germline): SGHNT, YENEEA. This CDR3 comprises 14 residues. CDR3 region: CASSPRTGYNEQFF.

This chain links TRBV7-9 with TRBJ1-4; TCRdb reports TRBD1, a call that lacks DNA to check it against. Germline V gene sequence: CDR1 SEHNR, CDR2 FQNEAQ (reference sequence). CDR3 length: 15 amino acids. The CDR3 sequence is CASSPPAATNEKLFF.

The V gene is TRBV4-3, the J gene TRBJ2-7; no DNA is available, so the TRBD2 call from TCRdb remains unchecked. CDR3 size: 15 residues. Germline CDR1 LGHNA, CDR2 YSLEER. CDR3 amino acids: CASSQMGLGPYEQYF.

This rearrangement joins TRBV7-9 to TRBJ2-7; absent DNA, TCRdb's TRBD1 call cannot be checked. The CDR3 has 16 residues. Germline V CDR1 and CDR2: SEHNR, FQNEAQ (reference sequence). The chain's CDR3 is CASSSPQLLASHEQYF.

This rearrangement joins TRBV12-3 or TRBV12-4 to TRBJ2-5; TCRdb's assignment of TRBD2 cannot be checked, as there is no DNA. The CDR3 length is 13 residues. CDR3 residues: CASRTPAGQTQYF.

This chain's CDR3 is CASSLTGVPRNIGNQPQHF. The rearrangement uses TRBV7-8 and TRBJ1-5; the D call of TRBD1 rests on TCRdb alone, since no DNA is present to check it. Germline loops: CDR1 SGHVS, CDR2 FQNEAQ. This CDR3 has 19 amino acids.

The chain recombines TRBV12-3 or TRBV12-4 with TRBJ2-3. The CDR3 totals 14 residues. This chain's CDR3 is CASSLTRTTDTQYF.

The V and J genes are TRBV21-1 and TRBJ2-6; TCRdb indicates TRBD1, and absent DNA this call remains unverified. TRBV21-1 is termed a pseudogene. The CDR3 spans 17 residues. CDR3 in amino acids: CASSNPPLGSGANVLTF.

V is TRBV6-2 or TRBV6-3 and J is TRBJ1-1; TCRdb calls TRBD1, which cannot be checked without DNA. The CDR3 is 15 amino acids. CDR1 and CDR2 from the germline V gene are MNHEY and SVGEGT. The CDR3 protein is CASSYPQGVNTEAFF.

V and J are TRBV12-3 or TRBV12-4 and TRBJ2-6. The CDR3 runs to 15 residues. The CDR3 reads CASSFSGYGANVLTF.

The V gene is TRBV7-6, the J gene TRBJ2-1; the TCRdb call, TRBD1, lacks DNA for checking. This CDR3 comprises 13 residues. The germline gives CDR1 SGHVS, CDR2 FNYEAQ. CDR3 region: CASSRDSYNEEFF.

This sequence joins TRBV29-1 and TRBJ2-1. Germline CDR1 and CDR2: SQVTM and ANQGSEA. The CDR3 is 15 residues long. The CDR3 protein is CSVEDWVAIHNEQFF.

The chain uses TRBV19 and TRBJ1-5; TCRdb reports TRBD1, a call that lacks DNA to check it against. This CDR3 has 16 residues. Germline CDR1 reads LNHDA; CDR2 reads SQIVND (reference sequence). The CDR3 is CASSIGARGRYQPQHF. Full variable domain (remainder filled in from reference TRBV19 and TRBJ1-5): DGGITQSPKYLFRKEGQNVTLSCEQNLNHDAMYWYRQDPGQGLRLIYYSQIVNDFQKGDIAEGYSVSREKKESFPLTVTSAQKNPTAFYLCASSIGARGRYQPQHFGDGTRLSIL.

The chain has TRBV29-1 and TRBJ2-7. CDR3 length: 13 amino acids. Germline CDR1 SQVTM, CDR2 ANQGSEA. CDR3: CSVEGRFSYEQYF.

The chain uses TRBV3-1 and TRBJ2-7; TCRdb's D gene call, TRBD1, goes unchecked for lack of DNA. The CDR3 is 15 amino acids. The germline gives CDR1 LGHDT, CDR2 YNNKEL (reference sequence). CDR3 sequence reads: CASSQDRGQGEEQYF.

The chain links TRBV20-1 to TRBJ2-1; the TCRdb call, TRBD1, lacks DNA for checking. This CDR3 spans 15 amino acids. Germline V CDR1 and CDR2: DFQATT, SNEGSKA (reference sequence). CDR3 amino acids: CSARVGATSYNEQFF.